This TCR beta chain is drawn from a study of OX40 agonist ivuxolimab in advanced cancers. Turning to the study itself: Three individuals attained partial responses, comprising one hepatocellular carcinoma case and two cutaneous melanoma cases.

To note about this clone: The antigen is undetermined.

Study results and limitations: Relative to CD4+ cells, CD8+ T cells on average had more expanded clones.

The cohort excluded patients with autoimmune disease history or systemic immunosuppression. At cycle 4 day 1, cycle 7 day 1, and baseline, blood was sampled. Sequencing was performed with immunoSEQ multiplex PCR; in TCRdb, only in-frame clones are kept and a portion is missing. The table has tens of thousands of clones, around 90% seen once. Trimming stripped 4 bases from V and 6 bases from J, with 10 bases between. The length of the CDR3 is 12 residues. In germline, CDR1 is SGDLS, CDR2 YYNGEE. The rearrangement uses TRBV9 and TRBJ1-1; D may be TRBD1 (5 bases). The sequence was obtained from an adult with an advanced solid tumor such as melanoma, head and neck, liver or kidney cancer. This specimen was CD4+ or CD8+ T cells sorted from blood, taken in a trial of the OX40 agonist ivuxolimab. The CDR3 here is CASSPRDAEAFF. Here the CDR3 DNA reads TGTGCCAGCAGCCCGAGGGACGCTGAAGCTTTCTTT.